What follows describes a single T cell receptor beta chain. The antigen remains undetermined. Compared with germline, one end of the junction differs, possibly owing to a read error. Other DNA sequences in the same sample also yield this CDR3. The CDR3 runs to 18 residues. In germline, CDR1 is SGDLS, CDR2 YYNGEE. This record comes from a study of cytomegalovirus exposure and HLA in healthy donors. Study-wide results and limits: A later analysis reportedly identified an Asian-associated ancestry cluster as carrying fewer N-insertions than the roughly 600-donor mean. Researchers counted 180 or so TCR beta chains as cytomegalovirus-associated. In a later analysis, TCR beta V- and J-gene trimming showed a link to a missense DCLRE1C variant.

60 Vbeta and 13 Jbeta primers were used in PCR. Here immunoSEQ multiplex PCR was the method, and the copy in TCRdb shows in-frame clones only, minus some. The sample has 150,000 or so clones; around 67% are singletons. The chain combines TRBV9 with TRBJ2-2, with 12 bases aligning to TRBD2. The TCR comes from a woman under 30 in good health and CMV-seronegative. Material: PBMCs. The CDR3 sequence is CASSGSSGGAWNTGELFF. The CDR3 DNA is TGTGCCAGCAGCGGGTCTAGCGGGGGGGCCTGGAACACCGGGGAGCTGTTTTTC. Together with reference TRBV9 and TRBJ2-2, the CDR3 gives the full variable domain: DSGVTQTPKHLITATGQRVTLRCSPRSGDLSVYWYQQSLDQGLQFLIQYYNGEERAKGNILERFSAQQFPDLHSELNLSSLELGDSALYFCASSGSSGGAWNTGELFFGEGSRLTVL.